This TCR beta chain was observed in a study of cytomegalovirus exposure and HLA in healthy donors. Findings and caveats of the study: Most TCR sequences were seen very rarely across donors, but some public TCRs occurred in many. Researchers catalogued some 160 TCR beta chains as cytomegalovirus-associated. Through in vitro validation, a few CMV-associated chains were shown to be specific for CMV antigens.

Sequencing used immunoSEQ multiplex PCR; TCRdb keeps in-frame clones, though not all of them. The data show over 45,000 clones, with 88% seen just once and 6.7% held by the top ten. V lost 2 bases, J lost 0 bases, and 5 bases stayed unmatched. Germline lookup yields CDR1 SGHDT and CDR2 YYEEEE. This CDR3 spans 16 amino acids. In its sample, this clone was seen a few times. Its target is not known. The chain links TRBV5-6 to TRBJ1-3, with TRBD1 matching 7 bases. This clonotype was sampled from a woman in her 30s in good health and CMV-seronegative. The sample taken for sequencing was PBMCs. CDR3 sequence reads: CASSLTGAHSGNTIYF. CDR3 DNA: TGTGCCAGCAGCTTAACAGGGGCCCACTCTGGAAACACCATATATTTT.